The sequence of this T cell receptor beta chain was determined in a study of blood T cell repertoires in COVID-19. Looking at the study overall: T cells, B-cell-depleted T cells, or PBMCs provided the cDNA or gDNA that served as material.

TCRdb's copy holds only in-frame clones and misses some; the assay was immunoSEQ multiplex PCR. Of some 74,000 clones listed, 80% are singletons. CDR3 length equals 16 residues. Germline assignment: CDR1 MNHNY and CDR2 SVGAGI (reference sequence). V shed 6 bases, J shed 3 bases, and the junction held 5 bases outside the gene matches. The V call is TRBV6-6, the J call TRBJ2-2; 12 bases align to TRBD2. Material: peripheral blood. The clonotype was recovered from a human donor in a cohort sampled during active COVID-19. The CDR3 coding sequence is TGTGCCAGCAGGAACGGACTAGCGGGGTACACCGGGGAGCTGTTTTTT. This sequence encodes CASRNGLAGYTGELFF.